The 6 T cell receptor beta chains reported below all come from one sample, sequenced in a study of T cell clonality in common variable immunodeficiency. The repertoire was sequenced with immunoSEQ multiplex PCR; TCRdb's copy has only in-frame clones and lacks some. Altogether some 50,000 clones were found in the sample, and no singletons occur. Specimen: peripheral blood mononuclear cells. All receptors come from a person between 18 and 69 years old in good health.

The sample holds many counts of this clone. A read error may account for a junction end that differs from germline. With the read ending 3 residues before the CDR3 end, the germline J gene is used to fill in that end. V is TRBV6-1 and J is TRBJ2-3, with D unclear. Per germline, CDR1 MNHNS and CDR2 SASEGT. The CDR3 runs to 13 residues. The sequenced CDR3 bases are TGTGCCAGCAGTGATCGACTGCCAGAGACG. Translation gives CASSDRLPET. The whole CDR3 protein reads CASSDRLPETQYF.

Many counts were recorded for this clone. Read data end 3 residues before the CDR3 end; the end is taken from the germline J gene. Distinct nucleotide sequences in the sample also encode this CDR3. The chain couples TRBV30 to TRBJ2-4; 8 nucleotides agree with TRBD1. The J segment lost 7 bases and the V segment lost 5 bases, leaving 7 bases of the junction unmatched. CDR1 is GTSNPN, CDR2 SVGIG, per germline (reference sequence). This CDR3 region has 13 residues. CDR3 DNA, as far as it was read: TGTGCCTGGGGACAGGGTGACCGGAACATT. It encodes CAWGQGDRNI. The whole CDR3 region reads CAWGQGDRNIQYF.

This clone was seen ten or more times. From the germline J gene comes the end of the CDR3, since the read stops 3 residues before it. V usage is TRBV24-1 and J usage is TRBJ1-4; 8 bases align to TRBD1. Trimming at V came to 4 bases and at J to 2 bases, leaving 8 bases not matched to a gene. The germline gives CDR1 KGHDR, CDR2 SFDVKD. This CDR3 has 17 residues. Incomplete CDR3 DNA: TGTGCCACCAGTGACACGGGACAGGAATGGACTAATGAAAAA. Translating gives CATSDTGQEWTNEK. The CDR3 reads in full as CATSDTGQEWTNEKLFF.

This clone was seen many times. The CDR3 end lies 3 residues beyond the end of the read and is filled in from the germline J gene. J is TRBJ1-4 and V is TRBV20-1, with TRBD1 matching over 10 bases. Germline V CDR1 and CDR2: DFQATT, SNEGSKA (reference sequence). The CDR3 sequence is 17 residues long. V lost 5 bases and J lost 0; bases outside the gene matches: 9. Partial CDR3 DNA: TGCAGTGCTGATGCCGGGACAGGGGCTGCAACTAATGAAAAA. Amino acids: CSADAGTGAATNEK. The whole CDR3 region reads CSADAGTGAATNEKLFF.

This clone was picked up many times. The missing CDR3 end, 3 residues past where the read stops, is filled in from the germline J gene. The chain recombines TRBV30 with TRBJ2-1; TRBD2 matches 10 bases. V lost 4 bases to trimming and J lost 4 bases; unmatched junction nucleotides: 13. The CDR3 loop spans 17 amino acids. The germline V gene has CDR1 GTSNPN and CDR2 SVGIG (reference sequence). This CDR3 reads CAWNLAGVLLGYNEQFF. The CDR3 bases that were read are TGTGCCTGGAATCTAGCGGGAGTTTTGCTCGGATACAATGAG.

There are a few counts of this clone. The CDR3 is cut off 3 residues early in the read; its end comes from the germline J gene. This chain joins TRBV7-2 and TRBJ1-4, with 8 bases that match TRBD1. J was trimmed by 7 bases and V by 5 bases; bases with no gene match: 9. The CDR3 is made up of 15 amino acids. Germline V gene data show CDR1 as SGHTA and CDR2 as FQGNSA. The CDR3 spells CASSGETGVSEKLFF. CDR3 DNA, as far as it was read: TGTGCCAGCAGCGGGGAGACAGGGGTTAGTGAAAAA.